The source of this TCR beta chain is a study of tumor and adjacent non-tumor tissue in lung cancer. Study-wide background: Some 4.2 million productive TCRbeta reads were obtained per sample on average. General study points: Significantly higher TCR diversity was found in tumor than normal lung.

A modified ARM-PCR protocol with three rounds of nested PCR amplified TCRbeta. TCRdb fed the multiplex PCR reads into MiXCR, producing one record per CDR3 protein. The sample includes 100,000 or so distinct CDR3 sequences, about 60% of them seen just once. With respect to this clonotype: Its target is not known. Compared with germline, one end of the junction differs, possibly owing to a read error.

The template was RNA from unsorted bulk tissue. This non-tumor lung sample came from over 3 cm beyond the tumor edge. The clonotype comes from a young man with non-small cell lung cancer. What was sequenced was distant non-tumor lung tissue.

Written as DNA, the CDR3 is TGCGGCGTTGATGTGGGGGCAGGAAACTATGGCTACACCTTC. Amino acid sequence: CGVDVGAGNYGYTF. This chain joins TRBV29-1 and TRBJ1-2; possible D gene TRBD1, 6 bases. The germline V gene encodes CDR1 SQVTM and CDR2 ANQGSEA. There are 14 residues in the CDR3.